This TCR beta chain was sequenced in a study of control samples from healthy donors and cancer patients (dated by TCRdb to 2019 to 2021). Library prep was done by the immunoSEQ multiplex PCR assay. TCRdb provides this immuneACCESS table in a form limited to in-frame rearrangements. Some clones are lacking; in checked studies, under half of them reflect an unresolved V gene, and why the rest are absent is not known. Present in this sample are 70,000 to 80,000 clones, about 90% of which were seen just once. Over 3.5% of the sample is taken by the ten largest. This clone was detected only once. Its recognized antigen is unknown. Qualities for individual bases were not recorded, and no much larger clone is one base off. The trim is 2 bases for V and 5 bases for J, with a gap of 7 bases between the germline ends. The germline V gene yields KGHSH for CDR1 and LQKENI for CDR2. The CDR3 contains 12 residues, cysteine and phenylalanine counted. CDR3 DNA is the only sequence kept; it has 36 bases, read in frame from the first base.

The material sequenced was blood. This chain joins TRBV18 to TRBJ2-7; a tentative D call is TRBD1 (5 bases match). This receptor was identified in a woman in her 50s in good health. This receptor has the CDR3 CASSPGANEQYF. Read as DNA, the sequence is TGTGCCAGCTCACCAGGGGCTAACGAGCAGTACTTC.